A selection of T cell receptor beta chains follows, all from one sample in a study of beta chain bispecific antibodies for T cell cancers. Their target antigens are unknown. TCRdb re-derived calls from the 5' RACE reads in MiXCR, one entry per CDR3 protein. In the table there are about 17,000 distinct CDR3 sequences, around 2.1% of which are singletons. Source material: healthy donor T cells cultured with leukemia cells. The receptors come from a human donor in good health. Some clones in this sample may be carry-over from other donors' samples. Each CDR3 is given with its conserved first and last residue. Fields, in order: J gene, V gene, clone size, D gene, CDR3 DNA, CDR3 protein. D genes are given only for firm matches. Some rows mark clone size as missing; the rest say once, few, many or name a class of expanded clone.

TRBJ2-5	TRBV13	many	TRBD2	TGTGCCAGCAGCTCCGCTAGCGGGGGACAAGAGACCCAGTACTTC	CASSSASGGQETQYF
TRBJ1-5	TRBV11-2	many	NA	TGTGCCAGCAGCTTAGTGACAGATCAGCCCCAGCATTTT	CASSLVTDQPQHF
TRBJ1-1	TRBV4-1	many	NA	TGCGCCAGCAGCCTAGCCCCCGGACCTTATGAAGCTTTCTTT	CASSLAPGPYEAFF
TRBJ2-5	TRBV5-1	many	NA	TGCGCCAGCAGCTTGGGGGACGTTCAAGAGACCCAGTACTTC	CASSLGDVQETQYF
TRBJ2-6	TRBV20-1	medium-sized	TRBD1	TGCAGTGCTCCGGACAGGGTTGAGTCTGGGGCCAACGTCCTGACTTTC	CSAPDRVESGANVLTF
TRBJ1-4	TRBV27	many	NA	TGTGCCAGCAGTCCCAGGAGCGTTCCAACTAATGAAAAACTGTTTTTT	CASSPRSVPTNEKLFF
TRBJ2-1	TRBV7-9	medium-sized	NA	TGTGCCAGCAGCCTAGGGGGGGAGCAGTTCTTC	CASSLGGEQFF
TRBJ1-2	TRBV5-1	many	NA	TGCGCCAGCAGCCCATGGACTGGCGGGGATGGCTACACCTTC	CASSPWTGGDGYTF
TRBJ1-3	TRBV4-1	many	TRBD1	TGCGCCAGCAGCCCGGGACAGGAAAACACCATATATTTT	CASSPGQENTIYF
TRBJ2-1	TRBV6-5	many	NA	TGTGCCAGCAGTTCTCCAGAGGGCTACAATGAGCAGTTCTTC	CASSSPEGYNEQFF
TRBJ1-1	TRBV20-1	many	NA	TGCAGTGCTAGGGAGGGGGGGCTTTGGACAGACGGTTACTTT	CSAREGGLWTDGYF
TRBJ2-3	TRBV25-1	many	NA	TGTGCCAGCAGTGGGTCCGAGGACATGACAGATACGCAGTATTTT	CASSGSEDMTDTQYF
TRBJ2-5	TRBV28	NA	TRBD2	TGTGCCAGCAGTCACCCGACTAGCGGGGGCCAAGAGACCCAGTACTTC	CASSHPTSGGQETQYF
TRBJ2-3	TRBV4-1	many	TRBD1	TGCGCCAGCAGCCAAGTAGGGACAGACCTGGGGGATACGCAGTATTTT	CASSQVGTDLGDTQYF
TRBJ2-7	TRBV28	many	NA	TGTGCCAGCAGTCACTCCGTATTGCGCTACGAGCAGTACTTC	CASSHSVLRYEQYF
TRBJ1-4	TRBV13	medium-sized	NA	TGTGCCAGCAGCCCTGGGACAAGAGAAAAACTGTTTTTT	CASSPGTREKLFF
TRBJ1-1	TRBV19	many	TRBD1	TGTGCCAGTAGTATACCGCGGGACAGGGCCCTGGACACTGAAGCTTTCTTT	CASSIPRDRALDTEAFF
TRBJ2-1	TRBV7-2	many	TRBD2	TGTGCCAGCAGCCATGGACTAGCGGGGGGCGACGATGAGCAGTTCTTC	CASSHGLAGGDDEQFF
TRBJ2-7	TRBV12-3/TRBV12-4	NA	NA	TGTGCCAGCAGCCCCACCGGGACACCAAATCGTCGCGAGCAGTACTTC	CASSPTGTPNRREQYF
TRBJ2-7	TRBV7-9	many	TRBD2	TGTGCCAGCAGCTCTAGATTAGGTGGACTAGCGGGAGGCGAGCAGTACTTC	CASSSRLGGLAGGEQYF
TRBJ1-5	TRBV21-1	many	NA	TGTGCCAGCAGCAAAGGGGACACCAATAATCAGCCCCAGCATTTT	CASSKGDTNNQPQHF
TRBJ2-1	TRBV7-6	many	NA	TGTGCCAGCAGCCCCCATGGGAGGAGCTCCTACAATGAGCAGTTCTTC	CASSPHGRSSYNEQFF
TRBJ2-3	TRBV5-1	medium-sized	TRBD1	TGCGCCAGCAGCTTGGAAGGGGGCTGGGGCACAGATACGCAGTATTTT	CASSLEGGWGTDTQYF
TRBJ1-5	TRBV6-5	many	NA	TGTGCCAGCAGTTATAGGGGAGATAGCAATCAGCCCCAGCATTTT	CASSYRGDSNQPQHF
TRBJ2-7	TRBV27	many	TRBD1	TGTGCCAGCAGTTATGGGACAGGGTTCGACGAGCAGTACTTC	CASSYGTGFDEQYF
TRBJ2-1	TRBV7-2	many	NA	TGTGCCAGCAGCCCCGCCCGCTCTAGCAGAGAAAATGAGCAGTTCTTC	CASSPARSSRENEQFF
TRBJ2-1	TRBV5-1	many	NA	TGCGCCAGCAGCTTGTTGGGGTCGAATGAGCAGTTCTTC	CASSLLGSNEQFF
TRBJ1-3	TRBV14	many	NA	TGTGCCAGCAGCCAATTGGGCAGTGGAAACACCATATATTTT	CASSQLGSGNTIYF
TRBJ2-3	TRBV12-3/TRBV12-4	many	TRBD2	TGTGCCAGCAGTTTTGGGACTAGCGCCGGAGATACGCAGTATTTT	CASSFGTSAGDTQYF
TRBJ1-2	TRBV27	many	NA	TGTGCCAGCAGTTATCAGGGAGTAGGTGCCTATGGCTACACCTTC	CASSYQGVGAYGYTF
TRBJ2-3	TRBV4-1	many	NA	TGCGCCAGCAGCCAAGATCCCGGAAACACAGATACGCAGTATTTT	CASSQDPGNTDTQYF
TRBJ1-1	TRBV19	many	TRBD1	TGTGCCAGTACCCGGGACAGGGGCACTGAAGCTTTCTTT	CASTRDRGTEAFF
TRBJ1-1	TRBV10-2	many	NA	TGCGCCAGCAGTTCTGACCCTTTTTTGAACACTGAAGCTTTCTTT	CASSSDPFLNTEAFF
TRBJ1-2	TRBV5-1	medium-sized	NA	TGCGCCAGCAGCTTGGGACAGTTCTATGGCTACACCTTC	CASSLGQFYGYTF
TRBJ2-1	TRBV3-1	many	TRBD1	TGTGCCAGCAGCCAGCCGGGACAGACCTACAATGAGCAGTTCTTC	CASSQPGQTYNEQFF
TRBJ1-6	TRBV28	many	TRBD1	TGTGCCAGCAGTTCCTCAGGGGGTGAGGCCTATAATTCACCCCTCCACTTT	CASSSSGGEAYNSPLHF
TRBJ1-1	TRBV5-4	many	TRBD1	TGTGCCAGCAGCCGACAGGGTTGGACTGAAGCTTTCTTT	CASSRQGWTEAFF
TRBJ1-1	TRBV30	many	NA	TGTCAGATGGACGGGAACACTGAAGCTTTCTTT	CQMDGNTEAFF
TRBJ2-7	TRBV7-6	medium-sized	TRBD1	TGTGCCAGCAGCTACGGACAGGGCACCTACGAGCAGTACTTC	CASSYGQGTYEQYF
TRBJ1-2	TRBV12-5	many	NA	TGTGCTAGTGGTTTGGAGCCGGATAACTATGGCTACACCTTC	CASGLEPDNYGYTF
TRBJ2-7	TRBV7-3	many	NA	TGTGCCAGCAGCTTAGCACAGAACTACGAGCAGTACTTC	CASSLAQNYEQYF
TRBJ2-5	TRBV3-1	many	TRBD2	TGTGCCAGCAGCGGGGCCAGCGGGGGCGGAGAGACCCAGTACTTC	CASSGASGGGETQYF
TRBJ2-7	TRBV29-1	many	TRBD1	TGCAGCGAAAGACAGGGGGCCTACGAGCAGTACTTC	CSERQGAYEQYF
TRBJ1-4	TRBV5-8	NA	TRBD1	TGTGCCAGCAGCTTCAGGACAGGTCCTGAAAAACTGTTTTTT	CASSFRTGPEKLFF
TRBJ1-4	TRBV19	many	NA	TGTGCCAGTAGGGGTTCAACTAATGAAAAACTGTTTTTT	CASRGSTNEKLFF
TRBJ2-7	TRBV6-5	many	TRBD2	TGTGCCAGCAGTTACTCGAGTAGCGGGGTATACGAGCAGTACTTC	CASSYSSSGVYEQYF
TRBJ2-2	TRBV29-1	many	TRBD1	TGCAGCGTTGAAGAAGGGCAGGGGGCAGTCGGGGAGCTGTTTTTT	CSVEEGQGAVGELFF
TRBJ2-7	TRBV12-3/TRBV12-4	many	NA	TGTGCCAGCAGTTTACTAGCCAGCTACGAGCAGTACTTC	CASSLLASYEQYF
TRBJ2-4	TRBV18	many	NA	TGTGCCAGCTCTTTCTCAGTGGCCAAAAACATTCAGTACTTC	CASSFSVAKNIQYF
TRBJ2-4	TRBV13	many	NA	TGTGCCAGCAGCCGACTAGGGTACATTCAGTACTTC	CASSRLGYIQYF
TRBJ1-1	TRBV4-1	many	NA	TGCGCCAGCAGCCTTGCCAAGGGGAACACTGAAGCTTTCTTT	CASSLAKGNTEAFF
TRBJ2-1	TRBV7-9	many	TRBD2	TGTGCCAGCAGCTTATGGTCGGCGGGGGGGAATGAGCAGTTCTTC	CASSLWSAGGNEQFF
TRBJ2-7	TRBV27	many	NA	TGTGCCAGCAGTTTATTAGGACAGATGAACGAGCAGTACTTC	CASSLLGQMNEQYF
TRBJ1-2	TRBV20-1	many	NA	TGCAGTGCTAGTCTCTGGGCTGCCAACTATGGCTACACCTTC	CSASLWAANYGYTF
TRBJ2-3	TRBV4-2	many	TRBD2	TGTGCCAGCAGCCAACCAACCGGACTAGAATTTCAGTATTTT	CASSQPTGLEFQYF